The rows below give T cell receptor beta chains drawn from one sample of a study of blood T cells in healthy people across ages. MiXCR was run by TCRdb on the 5' RACE reads, yielding one entry per CDR3 protein. Of about 590,000 distinct CDR3 sequences listed, 25% to 30% were seen once; the top ten hold about a sixth. Sequencing used blood. The receptors stem from a woman aged 80 or older in good health. Each CDR3 is given with its conserved first and last residue. A D gene is named only where the DNA matches it firmly. Only some rows state a clone size, as once, few, many or a class for expanded clones.

V gene: TRBV5-1
J gene: TRBJ1-2
D gene: NA
clone size: many
CDR3 DNA: TGCGCCAGCAGCTTGGTGGACAGCGATACTGGCTACACCTTC
CDR3 protein: CASSLVDSDTGYTF

V gene: TRBV2
J gene: TRBJ2-1
D gene: TRBD1
clone size: NA
CDR3 DNA: TGTGCCAGCAGTGTTGGACAGGGGGCTTACGATGAGCAGTTCTTC
CDR3 protein: CASSVGQGAYDEQFF

V gene: TRBV18
J gene: TRBJ2-5
D gene: NA
clone size: many
CDR3 DNA: TGTGCCAGCTCACCAACTCAACTACAAGAGACCCAGTACTTC
CDR3 protein: CASSPTQLQETQYF

V gene: TRBV20-1
J gene: TRBJ2-5
D gene: NA
clone size: NA
CDR3 DNA: TGCAGTGCTGAAAGCGGTATCTACAATGAGCAGTACTTC
CDR3 protein: CSAESGIYNEQYF

V gene: TRBV20-1
J gene: TRBJ1-1
D gene: TRBD1
clone size: many
CDR3 DNA: TGCAGTGCTAGAGCGCCTCGAGGGGGCGAGGGCACTGAAGCTTTCTTT
CDR3 protein: CSARAPRGGEGTEAFF

V gene: TRBV20-1
J gene: TRBJ2-3
D gene: NA
clone size: NA
CDR3 DNA: TGCAGTGCTGTCGGGACAGGGGACTTGGGCCTAGCGGGGGTGCAGTGGACAGATACGCAGTATTTT
CDR3 protein: CSAVGTGDLGLAGVQWTDTQYF

V gene: TRBV27
J gene: TRBJ1-6
D gene: NA
clone size: NA
CDR3 DNA: TGTGCCAGCAGTTTACGGGTTGAGGTAGATAATTCACCCCTCCACTTT
CDR3 protein: CASSLRVEVDNSPLHF

V gene: TRBV3-1
J gene: TRBJ2-7
D gene: TRBD1
clone size: many
CDR3 DNA: TGTGCCAGCAGCCACTGGGACAGAGCTTACGAGCAGTACTTC
CDR3 protein: CASSHWDRAYEQYF

V gene: TRBV2
J gene: TRBJ1-1
D gene: NA
clone size: NA
CDR3 DNA: TGTGTCATAAGGAGGCGGGGGCCGAACGCTGAAGCTTTCTTT
CDR3 protein: CVIRRRGPNAEAFF

V gene: TRBV5-1
J gene: TRBJ2-7
D gene: NA
clone size: many
CDR3 DNA: TGCGCCAGCAGCTCCACAGGGTTGCCCTACGAGCAGTACTTC
CDR3 protein: CASSSTGLPYEQYF

V gene: TRBV12-3/TRBV12-4
J gene: TRBJ2-7
D gene: NA
clone size: many
CDR3 DNA: TGTGCCAGCAGTCCGGACGACAGTGGTGGAGGAGGAGAGCAGTACTTC
CDR3 protein: CASSPDDSGGGGEQYF

V gene: TRBV10-3
J gene: TRBJ2-7
D gene: NA
clone size: few
CDR3 DNA: TGTGCCATCAGTGGGTTCTTCGGTACTAGTCGCGAGCAGTACTTC
CDR3 protein: CAISGFFGTSREQYF

V gene: TRBV19
J gene: TRBJ1-5
D gene: NA
clone size: NA
CDR3 DNA: TGTACCAGTTCCTGGTCGGGGGATCAGCCCCAGCATTTT
CDR3 protein: CTSSWSGDQPQHF

V gene: TRBV5-1
J gene: TRBJ2-1
D gene: TRBD2
clone size: NA
CDR3 DNA: TGCGCCAGCAGCTTGGATAAAGCGGGAACGTCATACAATGAGCAGTTCTTC
CDR3 protein: CASSLDKAGTSYNEQFF

V gene: TRBV27
J gene: TRBJ2-1
D gene: TRBD1
clone size: NA
CDR3 DNA: TGTGCCAGCAGTTTCCCATCGACAGGGAAGAATGAGCAGTTCTTC
CDR3 protein: CASSFPSTGKNEQFF

V gene: TRBV15
J gene: TRBJ2-7
D gene: TRBD1
clone size: NA
CDR3 DNA: TGTGCCACCAGCAGAGATCCCCCAGGGGGCGAATTAGGCTACTCCTACGAGCAGTACTTC
CDR3 protein: CATSRDPPGGELGYSYEQYF

V gene: TRBV20-1
J gene: TRBJ2-3
D gene: TRBD2
clone size: few
CDR3 DNA: TGCAGTGCTAGGAGTGCTAGCGGGGGCAGCACAGATACGCAGTATTTT
CDR3 protein: CSARSASGGSTDTQYF

V gene: TRBV5-6
J gene: TRBJ2-3
D gene: NA
clone size: NA
CDR3 DNA: TGTGCCAGCAGCTTGGCGAGGGGGGCTAGCACAGATACGCAGTATTTT
CDR3 protein: CASSLARGASTDTQYF

V gene: TRBV27
J gene: TRBJ2-1
D gene: NA
clone size: NA
CDR3 DNA: TGTACCAGCAGGGGGGGTTTTTACAATGAGCAGTTCTTC
CDR3 protein: CTSRGGFYNEQFF

V gene: TRBV5-6
J gene: TRBJ2-7
D gene: NA
clone size: many
CDR3 DNA: TGTGCCAGCAGCTCTTCAATGACTCTCTACGAGCAGTACTTC
CDR3 protein: CASSSSMTLYEQYF

V gene: TRBV7-2
J gene: TRBJ2-2
D gene: TRBD2
clone size: few
CDR3 DNA: TGTGCCAGCAGGCGACTAGCCAGGAACACCGGGGAGCTGTTTTTT
CDR3 protein: CASRRLARNTGELFF

V gene: TRBV6-6
J gene: TRBJ1-1
D gene: TRBD1
clone size: NA
CDR3 DNA: TGTGCCGGCAGTGCCAGGGGGGGGAACACTGAAGCTTTCTTT
CDR3 protein: CAGSARGGNTEAFF

V gene: TRBV4-3
J gene: TRBJ2-5
D gene: TRBD2
clone size: few
CDR3 DNA: TGCGCCAGCAGCCAAGAGGGAGGGCCCGGGGGGTGGGAGACCCAGTACTTC
CDR3 protein: CASSQEGGPGGWETQYF

V gene: TRBV12-3/TRBV12-4
J gene: TRBJ2-3
D gene: NA
clone size: NA
CDR3 DNA: TGTGCCAGCAGCCCAAGGGGGGCCTTACTGGGCACAGATGCGCAGTATTTT
CDR3 protein: CASSPRGALLGTDAQYF

V gene: TRBV28
J gene: TRBJ2-7
D gene: NA
clone size: few
CDR3 DNA: TGTGCCAGCACCCCGGGCCAAAGAGCCTACGAGCAGTACTTC
CDR3 protein: CASTPGQRAYEQYF

V gene: TRBV30
J gene: TRBJ1-2
D gene: NA
clone size: NA
CDR3 DNA: TGTGCCTGTGACGAACGGCTGGGTTTAAGCTACACCTTC
CDR3 protein: CACDERLGLSYTF

V gene: TRBV3-1
J gene: TRBJ2-3
D gene: NA
clone size: NA
CDR3 DNA: TGTGTCAGCAGCCAAGATATGACAGTGGTAGATACGCAGTATTTT
CDR3 protein: CVSSQDMTVVDTQYF

V gene: TRBV4-3
J gene: TRBJ2-3
D gene: TRBD2
clone size: NA
CDR3 DNA: TGCGCCAGCAGCCCGGAACCGGGACTAGTTGCTCCTGATACGCAGTATTTT
CDR3 protein: CASSPEPGLVAPDTQYF

V gene: TRBV7-2
J gene: TRBJ1-5
D gene: NA
clone size: many
CDR3 DNA: TGTGCCAGCAGCTTAGCTGGACCCCAAGAGCAGCCCCAGCATTTT
CDR3 protein: CASSLAGPQEQPQHF